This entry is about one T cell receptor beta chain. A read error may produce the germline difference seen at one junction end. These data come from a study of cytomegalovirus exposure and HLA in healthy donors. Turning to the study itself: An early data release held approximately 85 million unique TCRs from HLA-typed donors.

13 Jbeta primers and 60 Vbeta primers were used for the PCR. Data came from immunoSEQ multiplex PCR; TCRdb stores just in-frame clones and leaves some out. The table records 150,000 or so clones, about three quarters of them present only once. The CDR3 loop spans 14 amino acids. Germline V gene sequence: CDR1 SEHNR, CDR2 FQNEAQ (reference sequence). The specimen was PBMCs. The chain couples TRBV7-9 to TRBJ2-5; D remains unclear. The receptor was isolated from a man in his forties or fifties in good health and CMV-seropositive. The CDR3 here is CSSSLKTGQETQYF. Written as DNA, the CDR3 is TGTTCCAGCAGCTTAAAAACGGGCCAAGAGACCCAGTACTTC.